This TCR beta chain was identified during a study of blood T cell repertoires in COVID-19 (dated by TCRdb to about 2020). About the full investigation: The collaborator samples originated in the United States, Italy and Spain and spanned the acute and convalescent phases of COVID-19. The prospective study material was composed of cDNA or gDNA derived from T cells, B-cell-depleted T cells, or PBMCs. Subjects who had been exposed to COVID-19, were actively infected with it, or had recovered from it provided the deeply sampled blood TCRbeta repertoires that made up the dataset. The repertoires were released in a freely available public database meant as a resource for research on the immune response to SARS-CoV-2. The samples were drawn from the first 160 participants of the ongoing ImmuneRACE study and from more than 1,000 subjects provided by 6 global collaborators. Nearly every sample came with metadata listing a de-identified subject ID, COVID-19 status, age in years and sex. HLA class I and class II types, where available, came from metadata supplied by the sample provider rather than from assay-based typing. General study outcomes and caveats: The amount of clinical and demographic metadata varied by source and participant and was provided uncurated.

The trim is 1 base for V and 2 bases for J, with a gap of 8 bases between the germline ends. The germline V gene sets CDR1 to SGHTA and CDR2 to FQGNSA. Its CDR3 holds 14 amino acids, cysteine through phenylalanine. CDR3 DNA only is kept here, 42 bases in frame from base 1. TCRbeta CDR3 regions were amplified from genomic DNA using the immunoSEQ Assay, a bias-controlled multiplex PCR. On the authors' methods: Within the assay, amplification of reference gene primers was used to estimate how many nucleated cells each sample contained. To quantify the absolute abundance of each unique TCRbeta CDR3 rearrangement, sequence reads were collapsed and filtered. For each sample, productive Simpson clonality was calculated as the square root of Simpson's diversity index across productive rearrangements. TCRdb obtained this table from immuneACCESS and retained in-frame rearrangements with V and J assigned. These tables miss some clones; where compared with another copy, unresolved V genes account for less than half of the shortfall, and the remainder is unexplained. V, J and clone size reflect that table, while D and trimming were determined from the DNA. The sample has some 340,000 clones on record, approximately 82% of them singletons. The ten largest clones capture around 3% of the sample.

Collaborating institutions collected whole blood in K2EDTA tubes following their own protocols. For TCRbeta analysis, collaborator samples were shipped as frozen whole blood, as isolated PBMCs, or as DNA extracted from either sample type. As for this clone: Which antigen it targets is not known. Nothing much larger sits one base from this clone, and base qualities are not available.

The sequence is built from TRBV7-2 and TRBJ2-5; too little of a D gene remains to name it. The sequenced sample was peripheral blood. The sequence came from a man aged 25 to 45 with active or convalescent COVID-19. CDR3 region: CASSLVVVQETQYF. Read as DNA, the sequence is TGTGCCAGCAGCTTAGTCGTAGTACAAGAGACCCAGTACTTC.